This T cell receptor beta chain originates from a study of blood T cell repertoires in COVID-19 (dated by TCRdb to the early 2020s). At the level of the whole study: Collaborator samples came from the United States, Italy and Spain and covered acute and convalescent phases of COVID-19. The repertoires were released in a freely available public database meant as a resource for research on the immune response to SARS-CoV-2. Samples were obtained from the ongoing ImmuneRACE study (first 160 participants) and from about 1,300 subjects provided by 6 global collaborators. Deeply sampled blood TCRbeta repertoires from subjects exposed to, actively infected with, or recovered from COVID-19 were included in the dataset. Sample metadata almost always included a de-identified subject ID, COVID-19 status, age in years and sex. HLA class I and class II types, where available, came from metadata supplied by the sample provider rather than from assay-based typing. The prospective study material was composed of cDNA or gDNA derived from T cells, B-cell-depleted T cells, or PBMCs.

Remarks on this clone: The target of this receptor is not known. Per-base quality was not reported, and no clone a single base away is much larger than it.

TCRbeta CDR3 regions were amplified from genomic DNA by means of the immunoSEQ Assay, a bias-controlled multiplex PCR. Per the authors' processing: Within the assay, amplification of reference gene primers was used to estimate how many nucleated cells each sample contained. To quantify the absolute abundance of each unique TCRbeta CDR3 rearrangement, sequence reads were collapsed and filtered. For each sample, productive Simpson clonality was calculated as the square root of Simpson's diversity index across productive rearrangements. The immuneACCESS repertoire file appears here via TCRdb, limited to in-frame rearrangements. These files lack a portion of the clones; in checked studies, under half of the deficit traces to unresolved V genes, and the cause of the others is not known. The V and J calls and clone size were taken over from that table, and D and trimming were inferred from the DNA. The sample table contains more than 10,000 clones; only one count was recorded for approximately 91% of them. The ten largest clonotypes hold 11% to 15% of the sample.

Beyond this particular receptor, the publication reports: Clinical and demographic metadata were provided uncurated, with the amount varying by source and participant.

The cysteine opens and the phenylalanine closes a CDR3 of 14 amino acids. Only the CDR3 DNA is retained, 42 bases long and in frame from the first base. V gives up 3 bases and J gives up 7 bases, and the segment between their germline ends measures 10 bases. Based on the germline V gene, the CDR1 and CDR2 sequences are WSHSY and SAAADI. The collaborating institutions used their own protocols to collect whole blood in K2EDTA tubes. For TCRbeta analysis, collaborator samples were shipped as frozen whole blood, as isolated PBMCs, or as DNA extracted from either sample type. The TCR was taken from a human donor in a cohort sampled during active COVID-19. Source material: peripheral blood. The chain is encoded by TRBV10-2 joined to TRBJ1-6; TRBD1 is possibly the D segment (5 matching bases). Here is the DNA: TGCGCCAGCAGTGAAGGGGTGGGGAATTCACCCCTCCACTTT. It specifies CASSEGVGNSPLHF.